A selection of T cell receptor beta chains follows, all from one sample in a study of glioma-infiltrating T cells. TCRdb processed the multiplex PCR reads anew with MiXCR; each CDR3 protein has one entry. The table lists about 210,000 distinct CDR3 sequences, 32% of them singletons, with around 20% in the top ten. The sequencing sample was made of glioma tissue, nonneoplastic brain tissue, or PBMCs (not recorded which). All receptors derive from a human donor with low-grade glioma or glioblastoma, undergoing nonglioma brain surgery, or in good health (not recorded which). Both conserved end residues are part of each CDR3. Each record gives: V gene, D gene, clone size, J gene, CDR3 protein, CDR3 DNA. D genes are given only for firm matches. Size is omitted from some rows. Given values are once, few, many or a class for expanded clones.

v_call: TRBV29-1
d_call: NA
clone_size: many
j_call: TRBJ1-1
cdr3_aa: CSVEVRNTEAFF
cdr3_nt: TGCAGCGTTGAGGTAAGGAACACTGAAGCTTTCTTT

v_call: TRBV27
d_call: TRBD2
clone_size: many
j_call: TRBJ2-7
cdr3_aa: CASKSTGLADYEQYF
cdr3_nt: TGTGCCAGCAAGAGTACAGGACTAGCGGACTACGAGCAGTACTTC

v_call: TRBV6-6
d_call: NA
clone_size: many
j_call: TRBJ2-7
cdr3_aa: CASSYERQGPGQYF
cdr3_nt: TGTGCCAGCAGTTACGAGCGCCAGGGTCCTGGGCAGTACTTC

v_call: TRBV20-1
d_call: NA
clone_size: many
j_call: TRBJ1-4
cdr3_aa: CSCRGAGLNEKLFF
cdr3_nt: TGCAGTTGCCGGGGAGCAGGGCTTAATGAAAAACTGTTTTTT

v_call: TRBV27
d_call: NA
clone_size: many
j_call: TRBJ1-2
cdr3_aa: CATSRYASANYGYTF
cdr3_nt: TGTGCCACCTCCCGGTATGCCAGCGCTAACTATGGCTACACCTTC

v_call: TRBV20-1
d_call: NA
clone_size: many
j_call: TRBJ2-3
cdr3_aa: CSARDRTGGVAGVVTDTQYF
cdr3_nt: TGCAGTGCTAGAGATCGTACAGGGGGAGTAGCGGGAGTTGTCACAGATACGCAGTATTTT

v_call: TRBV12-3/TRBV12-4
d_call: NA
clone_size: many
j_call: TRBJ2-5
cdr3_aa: CASRPTGGGVETQYF
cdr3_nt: TGTGCCAGCAGGCCAACAGGGGGAGGGGTGGAGACCCAGTACTTC

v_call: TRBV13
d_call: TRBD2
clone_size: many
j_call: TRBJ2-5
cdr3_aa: CASSPGTSEETQYF
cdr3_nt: TGTGCCAGCAGCCCAGGGACTAGCGAAGAGACCCAGTACTTC

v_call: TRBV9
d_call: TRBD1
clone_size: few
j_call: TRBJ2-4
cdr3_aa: CASSVTGGEGDIQYF
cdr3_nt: TGTGCCAGCAGCGTAACAGGGGGCGAGGGGGACATTCAGTACTTC

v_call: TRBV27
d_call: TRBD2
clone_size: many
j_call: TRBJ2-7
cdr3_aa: CASRLAGGNSYEQYF
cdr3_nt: TGTGCCAGCAGACTAGCGGGAGGCAACTCCTACGAGCAGTACTTC

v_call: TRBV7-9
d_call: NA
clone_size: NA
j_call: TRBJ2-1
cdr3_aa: CASSLPGLGTGEKSF
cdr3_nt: TGTGCCAGCAGTCTCCCGGGACTTGGGACGGGTGAGAAGTCCTTC

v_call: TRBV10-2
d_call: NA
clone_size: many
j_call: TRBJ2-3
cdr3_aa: CASRDYPNTDTQYF
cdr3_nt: TGCGCCAGCAGAGATTACCCGAACACAGATACGCAGTATTTT

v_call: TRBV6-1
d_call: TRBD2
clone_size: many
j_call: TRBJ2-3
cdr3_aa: CASSYPIAGGPTDTQYF
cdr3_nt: TGTGCCAGCAGTTACCCAATAGCGGGAGGGCCCACAGATACGCAGTATTTT

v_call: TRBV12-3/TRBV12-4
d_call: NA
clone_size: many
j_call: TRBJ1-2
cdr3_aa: CASSLGTVDGTF
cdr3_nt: TGTGCCAGCAGTTTGGGGACCGTTGATGGCACCTTC

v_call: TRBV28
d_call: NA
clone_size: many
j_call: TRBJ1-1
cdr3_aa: CASMIQANTEAFF
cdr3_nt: TGTGCCAGCATGATCCAAGCGAACACTGAAGCTTTCTTT

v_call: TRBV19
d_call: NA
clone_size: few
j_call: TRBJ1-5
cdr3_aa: CASSIMGDGNQPQHF
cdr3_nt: TGTGCCAGTAGTATAATGGGAGATGGCAATCAGCCCCAGCATTTT

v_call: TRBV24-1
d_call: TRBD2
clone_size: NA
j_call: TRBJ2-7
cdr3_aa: CATSDASSGGAVEQYF
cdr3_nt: TGTGCCACCAGTGATGCCTCTAGCGGAGGGGCTGTGGAGCAGTACTTC

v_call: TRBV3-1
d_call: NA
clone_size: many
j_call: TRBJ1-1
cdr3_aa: CASSPPTGNTEAFF
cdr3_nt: TGTGCCAGCAGCCCGCCTACAGGGAACACTGAAGCTTTCTTT

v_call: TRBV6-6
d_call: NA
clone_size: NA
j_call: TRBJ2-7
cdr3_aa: CASSYSVLPGQLSYEQYF
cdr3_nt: TGTGCCAGCAGTTACTCTGTCCTTCCAGGACAGCTTTCCTACGAGCAGTACTTC

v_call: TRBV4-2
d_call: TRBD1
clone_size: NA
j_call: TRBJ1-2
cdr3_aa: CASSQDPRTGQVGVYTF
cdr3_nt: TGTGCCAGCAGCCAAGATCCAAGGACAGGCCAAGTGGGTGTCTACACCTTC

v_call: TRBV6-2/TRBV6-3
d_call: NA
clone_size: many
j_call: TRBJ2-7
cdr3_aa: CASSYATGDYYEQYF
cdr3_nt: TGTGCCAGCAGTTACGCAACGGGAGACTACTACGAGCAGTACTTC

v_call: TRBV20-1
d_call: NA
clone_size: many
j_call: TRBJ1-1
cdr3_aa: CSARDATVNTEAFF
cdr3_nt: TGCAGTGCTAGAGACGCAACAGTTAACACTGAAGCTTTCTTT

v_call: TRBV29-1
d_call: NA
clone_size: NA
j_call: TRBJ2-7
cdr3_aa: CSVDGSYEHYF
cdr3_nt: TGCAGCGTTGATGGGAGTTACGAGCATTACTTC

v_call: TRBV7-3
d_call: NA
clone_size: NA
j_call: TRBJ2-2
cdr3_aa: CASSLTGDSGELFF
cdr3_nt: TGTGCCAGCAGCTTAACGGGAGACTCCGGGGAGCTGTTTTTT

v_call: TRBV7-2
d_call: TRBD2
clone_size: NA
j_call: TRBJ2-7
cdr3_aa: CASSLDGGSSYEQYF
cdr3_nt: TGTGCCAGCAGCTTAGACGGCGGGAGCTCCTACGAGCAGTACTTC

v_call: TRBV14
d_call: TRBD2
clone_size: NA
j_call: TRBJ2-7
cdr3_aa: CASSHSIPSGPYEQYF
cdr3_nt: TGTGCCAGCAGCCACTCGATCCCTAGCGGCCCCTACGAGCAGTACTTC

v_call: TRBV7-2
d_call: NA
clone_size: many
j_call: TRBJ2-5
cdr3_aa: CASSLLYSETQYF
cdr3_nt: TGTGCCAGCAGCTTACTTTATTCTGAGACCCAGTACTTC

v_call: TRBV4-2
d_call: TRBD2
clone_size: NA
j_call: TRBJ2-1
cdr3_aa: CASSQDRTGLASGGQFF
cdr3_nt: TGTGCCAGCAGCCAAGACCGCACGGGACTAGCCTCCGGGGGGCAGTTCTTC

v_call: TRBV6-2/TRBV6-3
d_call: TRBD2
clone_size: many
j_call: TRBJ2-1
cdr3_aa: CASSYRGRGTSRNEQFF
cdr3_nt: TGTGCCAGCAGTTACAGGGGCAGGGGGACTAGCAGGAATGAGCAGTTCTTC

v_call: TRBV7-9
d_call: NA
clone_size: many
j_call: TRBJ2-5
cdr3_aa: CASSPNLAQETQYF
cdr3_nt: TGTGCCAGCAGCCCAAATCTAGCGCAAGAGACCCAGTACTTC

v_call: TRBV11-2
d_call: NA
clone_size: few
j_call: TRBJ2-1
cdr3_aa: CASSSDTSHNEQFF
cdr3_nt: TGTGCCAGCAGCTCCGACACCTCTCACAATGAGCAGTTCTTC

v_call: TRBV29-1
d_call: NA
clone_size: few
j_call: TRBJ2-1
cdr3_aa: CSLLGVDHNEQFF
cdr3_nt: TGCAGCCTATTAGGAGTGGACCACAATGAGCAGTTCTTC

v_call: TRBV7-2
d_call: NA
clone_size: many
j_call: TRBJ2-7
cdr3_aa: CASSLGKSRGQYF
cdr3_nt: TGTGCCAGCAGCTTAGGAAAGAGCCGCGGGCAGTACTTC

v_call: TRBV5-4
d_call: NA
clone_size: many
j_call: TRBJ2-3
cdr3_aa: CASSFNTDTQYF
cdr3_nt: TGTGCCAGCAGCTTTAACACAGATACGCAGTATTTT

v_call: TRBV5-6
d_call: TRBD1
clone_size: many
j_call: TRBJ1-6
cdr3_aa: CATGQANSPLHF
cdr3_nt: TGTGCCACAGGACAGGCCAATTCACCCCTCCACTTT

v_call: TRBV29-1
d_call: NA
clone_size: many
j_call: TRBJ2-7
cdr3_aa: CSVAGRRRYEQYF
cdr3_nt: TGCAGCGTTGCAGGGAGGAGGAGGTACGAGCAGTACTTC

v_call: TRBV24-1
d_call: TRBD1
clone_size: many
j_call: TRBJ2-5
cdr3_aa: CATSDPRTGVEETQYF
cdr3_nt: TGTGCCACCAGTGATCCCAGGACAGGGGTTGAAGAGACCCAGTACTTC

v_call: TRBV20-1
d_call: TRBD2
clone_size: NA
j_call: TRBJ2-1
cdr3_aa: CSAPQRESHNEQFF
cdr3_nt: TGCAGTGCTCCCCAGCGGGAGTCGCACAATGAGCAGTTCTTC

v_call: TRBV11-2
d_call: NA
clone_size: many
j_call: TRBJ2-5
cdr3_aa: CASSPTGQETQYF
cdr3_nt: TGTGCCAGCAGCCCCACAGGCCAAGAGACCCAGTACTTC

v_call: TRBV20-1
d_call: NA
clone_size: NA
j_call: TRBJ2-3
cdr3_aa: CSARDPFTPGVAADTQYF
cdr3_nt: TGCAGTGCTAGAGATCCTTTCACCCCGGGGGTAGCTGCAGATACGCAGTATTTT

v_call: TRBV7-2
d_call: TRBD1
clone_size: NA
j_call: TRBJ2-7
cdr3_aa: CASSLLRGQVSYEQYF
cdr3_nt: TGTGCCAGCAGCTTACTGCGGGGACAGGTCTCCTACGAGCAGTACTTC

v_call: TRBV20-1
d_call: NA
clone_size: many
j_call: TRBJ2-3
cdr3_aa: CSAAWQGGTDTQYF
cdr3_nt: TGCAGTGCTGCCTGGCAGGGGGGAACAGATACGCAGTATTTT

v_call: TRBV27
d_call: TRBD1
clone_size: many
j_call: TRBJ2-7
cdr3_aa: CASSPHPGPGQGREQYF
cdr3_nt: TGTGCCAGCAGTCCCCATCCCGGGCCGGGACAGGGAAGGGAGCAGTACTTC

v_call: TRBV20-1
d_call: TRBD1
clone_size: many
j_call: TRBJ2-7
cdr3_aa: CSARSSRDRVDEQYF
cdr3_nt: TGCAGTGCTAGATCAAGCCGGGACAGGGTAGACGAGCAGTACTTC

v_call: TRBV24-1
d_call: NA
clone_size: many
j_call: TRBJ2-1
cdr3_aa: CATSGRTDDNEQFF
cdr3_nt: TGTGCCACCAGTGGCCGGACGGACGACAATGAGCAGTTCTTC

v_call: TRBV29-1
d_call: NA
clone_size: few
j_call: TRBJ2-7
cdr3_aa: CSVGGSADAEQYF
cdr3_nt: TGCAGCGTTGGCGGTAGTGCCGACGCCGAGCAGTACTTC

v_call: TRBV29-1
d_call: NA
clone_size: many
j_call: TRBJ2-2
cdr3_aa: CSVEKTGELFF
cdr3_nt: TGCAGCGTTGAGAAGACCGGGGAGCTGTTTTTT

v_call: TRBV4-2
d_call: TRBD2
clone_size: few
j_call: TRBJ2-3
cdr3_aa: CASSPRTSGGGTDTQYF
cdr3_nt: TGTGCCAGCAGCCCCCGGACTAGCGGAGGGGGCACAGATACGCAGTATTTT

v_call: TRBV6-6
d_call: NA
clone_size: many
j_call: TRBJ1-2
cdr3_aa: CASSYGPNYGYTF
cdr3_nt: TGTGCCAGCAGTTACGGGCCTAACTATGGCTACACCTTC

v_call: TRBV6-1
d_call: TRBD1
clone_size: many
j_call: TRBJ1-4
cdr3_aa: CASSPRTGPNEKLFF
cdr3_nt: TGTGCCAGCAGTCCTCGGACAGGGCCCAATGAAAAACTGTTTTTT

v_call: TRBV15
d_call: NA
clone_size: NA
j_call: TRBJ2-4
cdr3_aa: CATSSQDSSGIQYF
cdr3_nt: TGTGCCACCAGCAGCCAAGACAGTAGTGGCATTCAGTACTTC

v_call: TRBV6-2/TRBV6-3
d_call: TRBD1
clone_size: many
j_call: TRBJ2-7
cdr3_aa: CASSPARTGTYSYEQYF
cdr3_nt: TGTGCCAGCAGCCCAGCTCGGACAGGGACATACTCCTACGAGCAGTACTTC

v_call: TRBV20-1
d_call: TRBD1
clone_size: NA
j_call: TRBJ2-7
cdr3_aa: CSAPTDRGYEQYF
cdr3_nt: TGCAGTGCTCCCACCGACAGGGGGTACGAGCAGTACTTC

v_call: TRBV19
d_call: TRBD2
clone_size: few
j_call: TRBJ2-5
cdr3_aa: CASRFGRSSAETQYF
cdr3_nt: TGTGCCAGTAGGTTCGGGAGGTCGTCGGCGGAGACCCAGTACTTC

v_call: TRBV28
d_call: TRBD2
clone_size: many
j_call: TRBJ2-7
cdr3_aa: CASSTAGGPGYEQYF
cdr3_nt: TGTGCCAGCAGTACAGCGGGAGGGCCCGGATACGAGCAGTACTTC

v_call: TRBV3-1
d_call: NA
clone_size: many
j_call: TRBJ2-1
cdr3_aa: CASSQAGVSRYNEQFF
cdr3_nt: TGTGCCAGCAGCCAAGCGGGAGTTAGTAGATACAATGAGCAGTTCTTC

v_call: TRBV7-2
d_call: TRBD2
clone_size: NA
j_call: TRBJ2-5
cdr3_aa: CSSSWGGLAGRYF
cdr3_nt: TGTTCCAGCAGCTGGGGGGGACTAGCGGGCCGGTACTTC